Detailed here is one T cell receptor beta chain. This clone was seen a single time. This receptor's antigen is unknown. The sample holds no much larger clone one base away, and base qualities are not on file. Collaborating institutions collected whole blood in K2EDTA tubes following their own protocols. Collaborator samples were shipped for TCRbeta analysis as frozen whole blood, isolated PBMCs, or DNA extracted from either sample type. TCRbeta CDR3 regions were amplified from genomic DNA using the immunoSEQ Assay, a bias-controlled multiplex PCR. In the authors' own workflow: Within the assay, amplification of reference gene primers was used to estimate how many nucleated cells each sample contained. To quantify the absolute abundance of each unique TCRbeta CDR3 rearrangement, sequence reads were collapsed and filtered. Productive Simpson clonality was computed per sample as the square root of Simpson's diversity index over productive rearrangements. The table comes from immuneACCESS by way of TCRdb, which keeps in-frame sequences with V and J called. Part of the clones is missing from these tables; in studies checked, under half for an unresolved V gene and the rest for unknown reasons. V, J and clone size reflect that table, while D and trimming were determined from the DNA. This sample is represented by about 210,000 clones; about 92% of them were singletons. The ten largest account for roughly 1.2% of the sample.

This entry comes from a study of blood T cell repertoires in COVID-19 (dated by TCRdb to the early 2020s). Describing the broader study: Collaborator samples came from the United States, Italy and Spain and covered acute and convalescent phases of COVID-19. The prospective study material was composed of cDNA or gDNA derived from T cells, B-cell-depleted T cells, or PBMCs. Deeply sampled blood TCRbeta repertoires from subjects exposed to, actively infected with, or recovered from COVID-19 were included in the dataset. A freely available public database, intended as a resource for researchers studying the immune response to SARS-CoV-2, is where the repertoires were released. Samples were obtained from the ongoing ImmuneRACE study (first 160 participants) and from about 1,300 subjects provided by 6 global collaborators. A de-identified subject ID, COVID-19 status, age in years and sex were almost always included in the sample metadata. Where HLA class I and class II types were available, the types were taken from metadata supplied by the sample provider, not from assay-based typing.

Broad study findings and their caveats: The amount of clinical and demographic metadata varied by source and participant and was provided uncurated.

Sequencing used peripheral blood. This TCR came from a man aged 30 to 45 with acute or convalescent COVID-19.

The encoded CDR3 is CASSPNWGDDGYTF. The base sequence is TGTGCCAGCAGTCCAAACTGGGGGGATGATGGCTACACCTTC. The chain is assembled from TRBV5-4 and TRBJ1-2; TRBD1 could be the D gene, as 5 bases match. From cysteine to phenylalanine, the CDR3 is 14 amino acids long. The kept DNA is CDR3 alone, 42 bases in frame from the first base. Looking up the germline V gene (reference sequence) yields CDR1 SGHNT and CDR2 YYREEE. Trimming takes 5 bases from V and 6 bases from J, and the germline ends sit 17 bases apart.